These 5 T cell receptor beta chains originate from one sample sequenced in a study of blood T cell repertoires in COVID-19. Measured with immunoSEQ multiplex PCR; TCRdb has only the in-frame clones, and not every one. The repertoire includes approximately 50,000 clones, around nine tenths of them detected once, and 4% sits in the top ten. Specimen: peripheral blood. These receptors were obtained from a man in his forties or fifties with acute or convalescent COVID-19.

This chain joins TRBV7-3 and TRBJ2-4, with unresolved D. The germline gives CDR1 SGHTA, CDR2 FQGTGA. Trimming took off 4 bases at V and 0 bases at J, with 13 bases between the two ends. This CDR3 is 16 amino acids long. The CDR3 DNA follows: TGTGCCAGCAGCTCCATAGCTGCACTAGCCAAAAACATTCAGTACTTC. It codes for CASSSIAALAKNIQYF.

The J gene is TRBJ1-5, the V gene TRBV18, with a tentative D call TRBD1 (6 bases). Trimming shortened V by 3 bases and J by 3 bases, and 9 bases separated the two germline ends. Germline V gene sequence: CDR1 KGHSH, CDR2 LQKENI. This CDR3 comprises 14 residues. The CDR3 here is CASSPGQLNQPQHF. Here the CDR3 DNA reads TGTGCCAGCTCACCCGGACAGCTCAATCAGCCCCAGCATTTT. Together with reference TRBV18 and TRBJ1-5, the CDR3 gives the full variable domain: NAGVMQNPRHLVRRRGQEARLRCSPMKGHSHVYWYRQLPEEGLKFMVYLQKENIIDESGMPKERFSAEFPKEGPSILRIQQVVRGDSAAYFCASSPGQLNQPQHFGDGTRLSIL.

The chain has TRBV6-6 and TRBJ2-7; D remains ambiguous. CDR3 length: 16 amino acids. Between the trimmed V and J ends, which lost 0 bases and 3 bases, there was a span of 15 bases. Germline CDR1 reads MNHNY; CDR2 reads SVGAGI (reference sequence). CDR3 region: CASSYSSSGTYYEQYF. The DNA of the CDR3 is TGTGCCAGCAGTTACTCGAGCTCCGGTACTTACTACGAGCAGTACTTC.

The chain links TRBV6-5 to TRBJ1-2; 8 positions match TRBD1. Looked up from germline, CDR1 is MNHEY and CDR2 is SVGAGI. Trimming at V came to 0 bases and at J to 3 bases, leaving 3 bases not matched to a gene. The length of the CDR3 is 15 residues. CDR3 in amino acids: CASSYSQGADYGYTF. As DNA, the CDR3 is TGTGCCAGCAGTTACTCCCAGGGGGCCGACTATGGCTACACCTTC.

V is TRBV4-2 and J is TRBJ2-1; no reliable D call. The CDR3 extends over 16 amino acids. Deletions cut 5 bases from V and 0 bases from J, with 14 bases between. Germline loops: CDR1 LGHNA, CDR2 YNFKEQ. The CDR3 DNA reads TGTGCCAGCAGCAGAGAAGCTTTGAGCTCCTACAATGAGCAGTTCTTC. This sequence encodes CASSREALSSYNEQFF.